Described below is a single T cell receptor (beta chain) sequence and its context. CDR3 length: 16 residues. V lost 6 bases, J lost 2 bases, and 19 bases lay in between. The V gene's germline CDR1 is MDHEN and CDR2 SYDVKM. These data originate in a study of blood T cell repertoires in COVID-19. Turning to the study itself: Acute and convalescent COVID-19 specimens originated in the United States, Italy and Spain. PBMCs, B-cell-depleted T cells, or T cells were the source of the cDNA or gDNA that made up the material.

Original handling: Amplification with reference gene primers provided the estimates of nucleated cell counts. TCRdb's copy holds only in-frame clones and misses some; the assay was immunoSEQ multiplex PCR. That table gives V, J and clone size, and the DNA gave D and trimming. In the table there are tens of thousands of clones, over 60% of which are singletons. This sequence originates from a woman older than 75 with active or convalescent COVID-19. The rearrangement joins TRBV28 to TRBJ2-5; possibly TRBD1 for D (6 bases). The sequenced sample consisted of peripheral blood. The CDR3 sequence is CASRRGEQGAQETQYF. Written as DNA, the CDR3 is TGTGCCAGCAGGAGAGGCGAACAGGGAGCGCAAGAGACCCAGTACTTC.